Listed below are T cell receptor beta chains from one sample, sequenced in a study of PD-L1 blockade in urothelial cancer. The repertoire was sequenced with immunoSEQ multiplex PCR; TCRdb's copy has only in-frame clones and lacks some. This table has around 110,000 clones, about 89% appearing once. Specimen: PBMCs, collected around atezolizumab (anti-PD-L1) treatment. These TCRs come from a man between 60 and 75 years old with urothelial cancer. The CDR3 runs from the conserved cysteine through the conserved F or W. D genes are given only for firm matches. Expanded clones are given a class, and other clones once, few, many or no size at all.

clone size | J gene | V gene | D gene | CDR3 protein | CDR3 DNA
. | TRBJ1-2 | TRBV6-6 | . | CASSYSSGTYGYTF | TGTGCCAGCAGTTACTCTTCAGGAACCTATGGCTACACCTTC
few | TRBJ1-5 | TRBV2 | . | CASEGKGVGNQPQHF | TGTGCCAGCGAGGGCAAGGGGGTTGGTAATCAGCCCCAGCATTTT
. | TRBJ2-2 | TRBV7-3 | . | CASSPQSGGGNTGELFF | TGTGCCAGCAGCCCCCAGTCGGGGGGCGGAAACACCGGGGAGCTGTTTTTT
. | TRBJ1-4 | TRBV19 | TRBD1 | CASSMGQGSEKLFF | TGTGCCAGTAGTATGGGACAGGGGTCGGAAAAACTGTTTTTT
. | TRBJ1-2 | TRBV4-2 | . | CASSHDRTMGGYTF | TGTGCCAGCAGCCACGACCGGACAATGGGAGGCTACACCTTC
. | TRBJ2-1 | TRBV2 | TRBD2 | CASTPRGGGRNEQFF | TGTGCCAGCACCCCTCGCGGCGGGGGGCGGAATGAGCAGTTCTTC
. | TRBJ2-3 | TRBV18 | TRBD2 | CASSPIRGRPQGDTQYF | TGTGCCAGCTCACCAATCCGCGGGAGGCCCCAGGGAGATACGCAGTATTTT
. | TRBJ2-5 | TRBV5-4 | TRBD2 | CASRLAGGGETQYF | TGTGCCAGCAGGCTAGCGGGGGGCGGGGAGACCCAGTACTTC
. | TRBJ1-4 | TRBV18 | . | CASSQQGPNEKLFF | TGTGCCAGCTCACAACAGGGACCTAATGAAAAACTGTTTTTT
. | TRBJ2-7 | TRBV25-1 | . | CASSEPGLDYEQYF | TGTGCCAGCAGTGAGCCGGGTCTTGACTACGAGCAGTACTTC
. | TRBJ1-1 | TRBV28 | . | CASSPGGDPNTEAFF | TGTGCCAGCAGCCCAGGCGGGGACCCGAACACTGAAGCTTTCTTT
. | TRBJ2-3 | TRBV7-8 | . | CASSPGLSGPTDTQYF | TGTGCCAGCAGCCCCGGCCTTAGCGGACCCACAGATACGCAGTATTTT
. | TRBJ1-1 | TRBV28 | TRBD1 | CASINAGGLGTNTEAFF | TGTGCCAGCATTAATGCAGGGGGCCTGGGGACGAACACTGAAGCTTTCTTT
. | TRBJ2-1 | TRBV28 | TRBD2 | CASSLPQRGEVEQFF | TGTGCCAGCAGTTTACCCCAGCGGGGGGAGGTTGAGCAGTTCTTC
. | TRBJ2-1 | TRBV28 | TRBD2 | CASSLSTSAHSYNEQFF | TGTGCCAGCAGTTTATCCACTAGCGCGCACTCCTACAATGAGCAGTTCTTC
. | TRBJ2-1 | TRBV7-9 | TRBD1 | CASSVTGYPDKDNEQFF | TGTGCCAGCAGCGTGACAGGGTATCCGGATAAAGACAATGAGCAGTTCTTC
. | TRBJ1-2 | TRBV7-2 | TRBD1 | CASSPGMDRRGYGYTF | TGTGCCAGCAGCCCAGGGATGGACAGGCGGGGCTATGGCTACACCTTC
once | TRBJ2-7 | TRBV4-3 | . | CASSQEWERVYRRYEQYF | TGCGCCAGCAGCCAAGAGTGGGAGCGAGTGTATCGGCGCTACGAGCAGTACTTC
. | TRBJ2-1 | TRBV6-4 | TRBD2 | CASSDFSTSGGAGEQFF | TGTGCCAGCAGTGACTTCTCGACTAGCGGGGGGGCCGGTGAGCAGTTCTTC
. | TRBJ1-4 | TRBV5-4 | TRBD1 | CASSEGQGRNEKLFF | TGTGCCAGCAGCGAAGGACAGGGGAGGAATGAAAAACTGTTTTTT
. | TRBJ2-7 | TRBV14 | . | CASSHDPGNPYEQYF | TGTGCCAGCAGCCATGATCCGGGAAATCCCTACGAGCAGTACTTC
. | TRBJ2-7 | TRBV10-2 | . | CASSESIRVGEQYF | TGCGCCAGCAGTGAGTCGATTCGAGTTGGCGAGCAGTACTTC
few | TRBJ1-2 | TRBV29-1 | . | CSVADSYGYTF | TGCAGCGTCGCCGACAGCTATGGCTACACCTTC
. | TRBJ1-5 | TRBV9 | . | CASSENSNFGPQHF | TGTGCCAGCAGCGAAAACAGCAACTTCGGGCCCCAGCATTTT
. | TRBJ1-4 | TRBV9 | TRBD1 | CASSVGTGINEKLFF | TGTGCCAGCAGCGTAGGGACAGGTATTAATGAAAAACTGTTTTTT
. | TRBJ1-1 | TRBV9 | . | CASSVTTGQNTEAFF | TGTGCCAGCAGCGTAACAACAGGGCAGAACACTGAAGCTTTCTTT
many | TRBJ2-5 | TRBV5-1 | TRBD1 | CASSLAGTEKETQYF | TGCGCCAGCAGCTTGGCCGGGACAGAGAAGGAGACCCAGTACTTC
. | TRBJ2-7 | TRBV5-1 | . | CASSLESYEQYF | TGCGCCAGCAGCTTGGAGTCCTACGAGCAGTACTTC
few | TRBJ2-1 | TRBV27 | TRBD2 | CASSLSLAGGNEQFF | TGTGCCAGCAGTTTATCACTAGCGGGGGGGAATGAGCAGTTCTTC
. | TRBJ2-5 | TRBV10-2 | . | CASRLIGSETQYF | TGCGCCAGCAGACTCATAGGGAGTGAGACCCAGTACTTC
. | TRBJ2-3 | TRBV5-4 | . | CASSLGQSTDTQYF | TGTGCCAGCAGCTTGGGACAGAGCACAGATACGCAGTATTTT
. | TRBJ2-5 | TRBV6-1 | . | CASSVGGMETQYF | TGTGCCAGCAGTGTTGGGGGCATGGAGACCCAGTACTTC
. | TRBJ2-7 | TRBV4-2 | TRBD1 | CASSQETGYYEQYF | TGTGCCAGCAGCCAAGAGACAGGGTACTACGAGCAGTACTTC
. | TRBJ2-5 | TRBV6-5 | TRBD2 | CASSGLAGETQYF | TGTGCCAGCAGTGGACTAGCGGGAGAGACCCAGTACTTC
. | TRBJ2-5 | TRBV2 | . | CASSLRGPQETQYF | TGTGCCAGCAGTTTGCGGGGGCCGCAAGAGACCCAGTACTTC
. | TRBJ1-3 | TRBV4-1 | . | CASSQAGYSGNTIYF | TGCGCCAGCAGCCAAGCGGGATACTCTGGAAACACCATATATTTT
. | TRBJ1-2 | TRBV5-1 | . | CASTSDSPNYGYTF | TGCGCCAGCACCTCGGACAGTCCTAACTATGGCTACACCTTC
. | TRBJ1-1 | TRBV10-3 | . | CAISAKRPGMNTEAFF | TGTGCCATCAGTGCAAAAAGGCCGGGAATGAACACTGAAGCTTTCTTT
. | TRBJ1-1 | TRBV19 | . | CASTKREVNTEAFF | TGTGCCAGTACCAAGAGGGAGGTGAACACTGAAGCTTTCTTT
. | TRBJ1-5 | TRBV2 | . | CASSKQGAQPQHF | TGTGCCAGCAGTAAACAGGGAGCTCAGCCCCAGCATTTT
. | TRBJ1-5 | TRBV19 | TRBD1 | CASSPGGGNQPQHF | TGTGCCAGTAGTCCAGGGGGCGGCAATCAGCCCCAGCATTTT
. | TRBJ2-4 | TRBV19 | TRBD2 | CASNQAGEQGNIQYF | TGTGCCAGTAACCAAGCGGGAGAACAGGGAAACATTCAGTACTTC
. | TRBJ2-1 | TRBV10-1 | TRBD1 | CASVLIRGLCGNEQFF | TGCGCCAGCGTACTGATAAGGGGGCTCTGTGGCAATGAGCAGTTCTTC